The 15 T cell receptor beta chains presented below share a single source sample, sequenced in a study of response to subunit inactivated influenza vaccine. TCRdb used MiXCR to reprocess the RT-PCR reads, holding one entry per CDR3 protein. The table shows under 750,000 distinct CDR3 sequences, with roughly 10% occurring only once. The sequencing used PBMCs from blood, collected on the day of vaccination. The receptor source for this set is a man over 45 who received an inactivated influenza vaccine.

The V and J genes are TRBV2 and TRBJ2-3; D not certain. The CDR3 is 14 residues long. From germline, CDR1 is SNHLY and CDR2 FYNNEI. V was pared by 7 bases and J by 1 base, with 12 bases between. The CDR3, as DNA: TGTGCCAGCATGCTTCTCGGAGGCACAGATACGCAGTATTTT. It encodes CASMLLGGTDTQYF.

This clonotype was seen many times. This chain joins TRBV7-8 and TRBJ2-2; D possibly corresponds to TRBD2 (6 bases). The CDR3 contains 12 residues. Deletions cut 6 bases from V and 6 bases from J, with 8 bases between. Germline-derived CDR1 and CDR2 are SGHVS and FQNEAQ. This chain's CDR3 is CASRGGAGELFF. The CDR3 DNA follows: TGTGCCAGCAGGGGCGGGGCCGGGGAGCTGTTTTTT.

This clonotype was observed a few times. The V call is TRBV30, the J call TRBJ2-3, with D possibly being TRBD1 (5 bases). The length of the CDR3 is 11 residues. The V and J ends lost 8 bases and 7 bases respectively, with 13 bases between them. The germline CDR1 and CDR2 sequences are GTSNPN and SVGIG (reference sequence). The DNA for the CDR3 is TGTGCCAATGGAGCAGGGTATACGCAGTATTTT. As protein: CANGAGYTQYF.

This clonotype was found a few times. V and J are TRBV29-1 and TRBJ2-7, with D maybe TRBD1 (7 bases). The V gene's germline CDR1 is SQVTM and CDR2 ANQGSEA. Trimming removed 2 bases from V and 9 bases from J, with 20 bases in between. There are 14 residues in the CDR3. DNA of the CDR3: TGCAGCGTTGAACAGGGGGGCAGAGGGGTAGGGCAGTACTTC. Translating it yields CSVEQGGRGVGQYF.

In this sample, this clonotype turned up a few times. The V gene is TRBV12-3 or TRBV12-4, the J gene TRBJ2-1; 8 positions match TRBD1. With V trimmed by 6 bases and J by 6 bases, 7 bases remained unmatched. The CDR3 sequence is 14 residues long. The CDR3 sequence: CASSQGQVINEQFF. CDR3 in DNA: TGTGCCAGCAGCCAGGGACAGGTTATCAATGAGCAGTTCTTC.

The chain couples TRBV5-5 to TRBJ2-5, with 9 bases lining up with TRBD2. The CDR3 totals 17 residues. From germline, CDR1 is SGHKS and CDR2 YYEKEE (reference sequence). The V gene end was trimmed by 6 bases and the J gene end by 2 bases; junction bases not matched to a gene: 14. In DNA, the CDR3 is TGTGCCAGCAAAAATCTGGCTAGCGGGGCCCGACAAGAGACCCAGTACTTC. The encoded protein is CASKNLASGARQETQYF.

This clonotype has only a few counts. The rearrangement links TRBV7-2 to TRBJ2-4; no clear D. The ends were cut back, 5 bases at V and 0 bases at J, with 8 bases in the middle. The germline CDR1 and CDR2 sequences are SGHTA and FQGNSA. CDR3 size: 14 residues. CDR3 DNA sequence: TGTGCCAGCAGCCCCAGGCCAGCCAAAAACATTCAGTACTTC. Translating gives CASSPRPAKNIQYF.

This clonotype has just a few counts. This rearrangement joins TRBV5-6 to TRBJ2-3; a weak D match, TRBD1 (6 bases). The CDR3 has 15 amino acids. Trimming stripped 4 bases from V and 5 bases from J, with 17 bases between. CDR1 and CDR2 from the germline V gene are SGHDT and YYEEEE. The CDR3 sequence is CASSEDSPRVDTQYF. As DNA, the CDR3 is TGTGCCAGCAGCGAGGACAGCCCCCGGGTAGATACGCAGTATTTT.

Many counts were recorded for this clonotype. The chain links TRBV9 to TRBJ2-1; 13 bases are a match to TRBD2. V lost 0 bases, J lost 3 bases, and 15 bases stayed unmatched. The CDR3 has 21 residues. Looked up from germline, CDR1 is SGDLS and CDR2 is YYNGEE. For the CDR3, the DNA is TGTGCCAGCAGCGTAGATGGAAGGGGACTAGCGGGAAATGGTGGCTACAATGAGCAGTTCTTC. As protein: CASSVDGRGLAGNGGYNEQFF.

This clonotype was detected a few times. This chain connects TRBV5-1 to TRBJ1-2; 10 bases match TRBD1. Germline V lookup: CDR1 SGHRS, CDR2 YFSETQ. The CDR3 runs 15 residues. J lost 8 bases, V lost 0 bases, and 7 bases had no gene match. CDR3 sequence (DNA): TGCGCCAGCAGCTTGGGACAGGGGGCACTTTTCGGCTACACCTTC. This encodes CASSLGQGALFGYTF.

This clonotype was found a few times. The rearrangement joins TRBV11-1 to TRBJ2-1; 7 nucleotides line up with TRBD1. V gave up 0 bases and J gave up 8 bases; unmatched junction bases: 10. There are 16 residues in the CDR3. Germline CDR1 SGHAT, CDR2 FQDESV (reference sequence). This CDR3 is CASSLANRGINDEQFF. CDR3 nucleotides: TGTGCCAGCAGCTTAGCCAACAGGGGAATTAATGATGAGCAGTTCTTC. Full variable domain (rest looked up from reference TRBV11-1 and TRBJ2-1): EAEVAQSPRYKITEKSQAVAFWCDPISGHATLYWYRQILGQGPELLVQFQDESVVDDSQLPKDRFSAERLKGVDSTLKIQPAELGDSAMYLCASSLANRGINDEQFFGPGTRLTVL.

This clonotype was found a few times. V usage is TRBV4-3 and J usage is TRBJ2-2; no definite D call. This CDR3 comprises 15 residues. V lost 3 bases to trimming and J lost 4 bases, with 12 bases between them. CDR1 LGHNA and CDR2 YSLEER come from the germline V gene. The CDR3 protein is CASSQEPPPTGELFF. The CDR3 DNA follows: TGCGCCAGCAGCCAGGAGCCCCCCCCCACCGGGGAGCTGTTTTTT.

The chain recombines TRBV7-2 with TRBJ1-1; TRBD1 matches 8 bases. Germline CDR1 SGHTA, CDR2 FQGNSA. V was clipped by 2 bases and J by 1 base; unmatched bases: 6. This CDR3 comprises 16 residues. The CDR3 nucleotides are TGTGCCAGCAGCTTAACTACGGACAGGGCGAACACTGAAGCTTTCTTT. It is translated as CASSLTTDRANTEAFF.

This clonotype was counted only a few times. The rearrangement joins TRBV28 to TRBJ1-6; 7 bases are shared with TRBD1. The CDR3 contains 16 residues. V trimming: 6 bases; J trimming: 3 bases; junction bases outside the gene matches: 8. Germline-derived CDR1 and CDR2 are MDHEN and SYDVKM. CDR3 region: CASRTGTEIYNSPLHF. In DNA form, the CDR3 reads TGTGCCAGCAGGACAGGGACAGAGATCTATAATTCACCCCTCCACTTT.

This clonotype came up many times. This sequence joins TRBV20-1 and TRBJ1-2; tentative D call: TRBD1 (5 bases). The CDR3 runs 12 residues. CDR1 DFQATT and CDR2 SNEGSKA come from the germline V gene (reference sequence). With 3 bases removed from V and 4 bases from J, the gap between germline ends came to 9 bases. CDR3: CSARTASYGYTF. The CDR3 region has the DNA TGCAGTGCTAGGACAGCAAGCTATGGCTACACCTTC.